This TCR beta chain was found in a study of T cells in Graves' hyperthyroidism and ophthalmopathy. Points from the study as a whole: Blood held most thyroid clonotypes expanded above 0.001 frequency.

Trimming removed 5 bases from V and 0 bases from J, with 10 bases in between. This CDR3 has 14 residues. From germline, CDR1 is LNHDA and CDR2 SQIVND (reference sequence). RNA transcripts were the template for amplifying TCR beta CDR3 regions. A first-round RT-PCR of the TCR CDR3 used the HTBI primer set. Using its own MiXCR run on the multiplex PCR reads, TCRdb lists one record per CDR3 protein. Among 150,000 or so distinct CDR3 sequences, around 20% were seen once, and the ten largest hold roughly 73%. The study left out patients who had uncontrolled infection, other autoimmune disease, pregnancy or lactation. Cells are PBMCs isolated from 9 to 10 ml of fresh blood. Ten or more counts support this clonotype. What it binds is not known.

The rearrangement uses TRBV19 and TRBJ1-1; D may be TRBD1 (5 bases). Sequenced material: blood. The origin of this receptor is a woman between 50 and 59 years old with Graves' hyperthyroidism that later progressed to Graves' ophthalmopathy. DNA for the CDR3: TGTGCCAGTAGTCACGGACACTTGAACACTGAAGCTTTCTTT. It specifies CASSHGHLNTEAFF.